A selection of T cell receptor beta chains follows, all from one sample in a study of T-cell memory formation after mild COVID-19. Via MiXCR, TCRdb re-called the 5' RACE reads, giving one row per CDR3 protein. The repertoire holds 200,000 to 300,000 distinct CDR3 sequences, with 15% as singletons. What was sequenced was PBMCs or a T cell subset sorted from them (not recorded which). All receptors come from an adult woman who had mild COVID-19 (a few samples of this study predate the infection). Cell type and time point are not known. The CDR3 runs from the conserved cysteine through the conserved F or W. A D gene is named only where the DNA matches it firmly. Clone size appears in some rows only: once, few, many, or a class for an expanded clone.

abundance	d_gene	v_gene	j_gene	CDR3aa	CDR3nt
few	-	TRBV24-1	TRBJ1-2	CATSDGGRGYGYTF	TGTGCCACCAGTGACGGGGGGCGCGGTTATGGCTACACCTTC
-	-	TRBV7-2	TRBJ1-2	CASSFRAGTNGYTF	TGTGCCAGCAGCTTCAGGGCAGGGACCAACGGCTACACCTTC
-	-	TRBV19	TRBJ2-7	CASRRRLIGGLLDEQYF	TGTGCCAGTAGGAGAAGATTAATTGGGGGGCTTTTGGACGAGCAGTACTTC
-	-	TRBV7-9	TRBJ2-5	CASSLAIPGLMWTQYF	TGTGCCAGCAGCTTAGCAATACCGGGACTGATGTGGACCCAGTACTTC
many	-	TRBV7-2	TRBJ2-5	CASSPRWGRQETQYF	TGTGCCAGCAGCCCACGATGGGGTAGACAAGAGACCCAGTACTTC
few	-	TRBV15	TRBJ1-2	CATSRTVQANYGYTF	TGTGCCACCAGCAGGACAGTCCAAGCTAACTATGGCTACACCTTC
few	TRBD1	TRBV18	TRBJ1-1	CASSHGQGTEAFF	TGTGCCAGCTCACACGGACAGGGGACTGAAGCTTTCTTT
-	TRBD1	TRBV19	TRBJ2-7	CASRSSGTGFYEQYF	TGTGCCAGTAGATCCTCCGGGACAGGGTTCTACGAGCAGTACTTC
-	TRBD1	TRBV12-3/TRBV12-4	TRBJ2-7	CASSPGTGRAQYF	TGTGCCAGCAGCCCGGGGACAGGGCGGGCGCAGTACTTC
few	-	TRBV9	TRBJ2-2	CASSATSSANTGELFF	TGTGCCAGCAGCGCGACTAGTTCGGCGAACACCGGGGAGCTGTTTTTT
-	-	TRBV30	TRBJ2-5	CAWSLHRGTQYF	TGTGCCTGGAGTCTCCATCGTGGGACCCAGTACTTC
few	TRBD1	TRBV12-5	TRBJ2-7	CASGSDRGAYEQYF	TGTGCTAGTGGATCTGACAGGGGAGCCTACGAGCAGTACTTC
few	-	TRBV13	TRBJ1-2	CASSLNTGLYGYTF	TGTGCCAGCAGCTTAAATACAGGGCTGTATGGCTACACCTTC
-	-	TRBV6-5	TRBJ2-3	CASSYSRTTDTQYF	TGTGCCAGCAGTTACAGCAGGACCACAGATACGCAGTATTTT
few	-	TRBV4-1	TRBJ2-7	CASSQDFLESYEQYF	TGCGCCAGCAGCCAAGATTTTCTAGAATCCTACGAGCAGTACTTC
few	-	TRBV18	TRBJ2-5	CASSSRQAAQETQYF	TGTGCCAGCTCATCCAGACAGGCTGCCCAAGAGACCCAGTACTTC
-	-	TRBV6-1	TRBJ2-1	CASRPGTSINEQFF	TGTGCCAGCAGGCCCGGGACATCCATCAATGAGCAGTTCTTC
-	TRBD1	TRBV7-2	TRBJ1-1	CASSPTGTGDLGAFF	TGTGCCAGCAGCCCGACCGGGACAGGGGATTTAGGAGCTTTCTTT
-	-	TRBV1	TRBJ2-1	CTSSQPGRAGSNEQFF	TGCACCAGCAGCCAACCTGGGAGGGCGGGTAGCAATGAGCAGTTCTTC
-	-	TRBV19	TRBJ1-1	CASRLNTEAFF	TGTGCCAGTAGATTGAACACTGAAGCTTTCTTT
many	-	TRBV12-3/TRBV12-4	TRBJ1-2	CASRGRGGGYTF	TGTGCCAGCAGGGGGAGGGGTGGGGGCTACACCTTC
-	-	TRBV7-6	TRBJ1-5	CASSLEGSYSNQPQHF	TGTGCCAGCAGCTTAGAGGGAAGTTATAGCAATCAGCCCCAGCATTTT
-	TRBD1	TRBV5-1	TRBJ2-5	CASRQNPGGQETQYF	TGCGCCAGCAGGCAGAACCCAGGGGGCCAAGAGACCCAGTACTTC
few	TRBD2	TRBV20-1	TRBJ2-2	CSAREQDPLKERGGVFRYTGELFF	TGCAGTGCTAGAGAACAGGACCCGCTAAAGGAACGGGGGGGCGTCTTCCGGTACACCGGGGAGCTGTTTTTT
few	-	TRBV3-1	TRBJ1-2	CASSSAGVNYGYTF	TGTGCCAGCAGCTCGGCCGGGGTTAACTATGGCTACACCTTC
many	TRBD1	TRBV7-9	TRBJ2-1	CASLLQGYNEQFF	TGTGCCAGCTTGTTACAGGGGTACAATGAGCAGTTCTTC
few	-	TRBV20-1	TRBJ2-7	CSAGQLHRSYEQYF	TGCAGTGCTGGACAACTCCACCGCTCCTACGAGCAGTACTTC
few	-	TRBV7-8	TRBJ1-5	CASSTSPGARRGQPQHF	TGTGCCAGCAGCACCTCGCCAGGGGCGAGGCGGGGGCAGCCCCAGCATTTT
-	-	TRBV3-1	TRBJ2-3	CASSPNGAHTDTQYF	TGTGCCAGCAGCCCGAACGGGGCCCACACAGATACGCAGTATTTT
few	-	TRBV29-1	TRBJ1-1	CSVGPHYSRNTEAFF	TGCAGCGTTGGCCCGCATTATTCGCGGAACACTGAAGCTTTCTTT
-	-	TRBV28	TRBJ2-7	CASSFKIIAPSYEQYF	TGTGCCAGCAGTTTTAAGATTATTGCACCCTCCTACGAGCAGTACTTC
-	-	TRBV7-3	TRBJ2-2	CASSPDGGELFF	TGTGCCAGCAGCCCTGATGGCGGGGAGCTGTTTTTT
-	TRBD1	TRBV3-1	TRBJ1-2	CASSQVGRTGGGYTF	TGTGCCAGCAGCCAAGTTGGTAGGACAGGGGGCGGCTACACCTTC
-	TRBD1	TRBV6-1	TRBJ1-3	CASSQNRPGQGVGNTIYF	TGTGCCAGCAGCCAAAATCGTCCGGGACAGGGTGTCGGAAACACCATATATTTT
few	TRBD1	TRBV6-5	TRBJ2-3	CASSYSKRGQSDTQYF	TGTGCCAGCAGTTACTCGAAGAGGGGGCAGTCAGATACGCAGTATTTT
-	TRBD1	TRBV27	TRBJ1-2	CASRSPGQGYGYTF	TGTGCCAGCAGATCCCCTGGACAGGGCTATGGCTACACCTTC
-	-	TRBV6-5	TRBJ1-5	CASSYNRDQPQHF	TGTGCCAGCAGTTACAACAGGGACCAGCCCCAGCATTTT
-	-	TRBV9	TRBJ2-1	CASSVGFSIRSSYNEQFF	TGTGCCAGCAGCGTAGGGTTCAGTATACGAAGCTCCTACAATGAGCAGTTCTTC
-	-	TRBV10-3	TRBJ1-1	CAISESQPPEAFF	TGTGCCATCAGTGAGTCCCAGCCACCTGAAGCTTTCTTT
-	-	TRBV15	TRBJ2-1	CATSRINSYNEQFF	TGTGCCACCAGCCGGATAAACTCCTACAATGAGCAGTTCTTC
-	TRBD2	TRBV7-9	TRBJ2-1	CASSLVSGSLKEQFF	TGTGCCAGCAGCTTAGTAAGCGGGAGTTTGAAGGAGCAGTTCTTC
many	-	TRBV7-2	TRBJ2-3	CASSPLERRWDTQYF	TGTGCCAGCAGCCCCCTTGAAAGGAGGTGGGATACGCAGTATTTT
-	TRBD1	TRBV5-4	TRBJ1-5	CASSDGTGVSQPQHF	TGTGCCAGCTCCGATGGCACAGGGGTGTCTCAGCCCCAGCATTTT
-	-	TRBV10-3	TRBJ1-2	CAISEQTANYGYTF	TGTGCCATCAGTGAGCAGACGGCTAACTATGGCTACACCTTC
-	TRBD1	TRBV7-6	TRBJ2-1	CASSLGGTGRQFF	TGTGCCAGCAGCTTAGGTGGGACAGGGAGGCAGTTCTTC
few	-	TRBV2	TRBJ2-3	CASSETTHTDTQYF	TGTGCCAGCAGTGAAACTACCCACACAGATACGCAGTATTTT
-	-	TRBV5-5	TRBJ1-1	CASSLVGQANTEAFF	TGTGCCAGCAGCTTGGTGGGACAAGCGAACACTGAAGCTTTCTTT
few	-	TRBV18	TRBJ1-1	CASSRTEVTEAFF	TGTGCCAGCTCACGGACAGAGGTCACTGAAGCTTTCTTT
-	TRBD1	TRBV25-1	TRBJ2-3	CASSAGDRGRTDTQYF	TGTGCCAGCAGCGCCGGGGACAGGGGGCGAACAGATACGCAGTATTTT
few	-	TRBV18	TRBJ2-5	CASSPLLGGLETQYF	TGTGCCAGCTCACCACTGTTGGGGGGTCTGGAGACCCAGTACTTC
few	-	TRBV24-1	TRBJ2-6	CATSRAGESGANVLTF	TGTGCCACCAGTAGGGCAGGGGAATCTGGGGCCAACGTCCTGACTTTC
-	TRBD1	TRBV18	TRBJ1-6	CASSPPGQGRSPLHF	TGTGCCAGCTCACCTCCGGGACAGGGACGTTCACCCCTCCACTTT
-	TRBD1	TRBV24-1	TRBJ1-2	CATSDPGQTNYGYTF	TGTGCCACCAGTGACCCGGGACAGACTAACTATGGCTACACCTTC
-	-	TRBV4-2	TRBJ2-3	CASSRDQMGSTDTQYF	TGTGCCAGCAGCCGGGACCAGATGGGAAGCACAGATACGCAGTATTTT
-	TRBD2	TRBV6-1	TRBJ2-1	CASSGAGLEQFF	TGTGCCAGCAGTGGAGCGGGACTCGAGCAGTTCTTC
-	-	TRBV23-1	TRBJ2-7	CASSQSGGKVGDYEQYF	TGCGCCAGCAGTCAATCAGGCGGTAAGGTCGGCGACTACGAGCAGTACTTC
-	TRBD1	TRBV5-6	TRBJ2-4	CASNGPGTGENIQYF	TGTGCCAGCAACGGACCCGGGACAGGGGAAAACATTCAGTACTTC
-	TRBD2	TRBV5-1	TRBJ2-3	CASSARTSGATDTQYF	TGCGCCAGCAGCGCCAGGACTAGCGGGGCGACAGATACGCAGTATTTT
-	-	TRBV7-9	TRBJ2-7	CASSSPGRRSSYEQYF	TGTGCCAGCAGCTCCCCGGGACGGAGGAGCTCCTACGAGCAGTACTTC
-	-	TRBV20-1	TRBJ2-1	CSAGGNNEQFF	TGCAGTGCCGGAGGCAACAATGAGCAGTTCTTC